These 5 T cell receptor beta chains share one sample of origin, sequenced in a study of control samples from healthy donors and cancer patients. The repertoire was sequenced with immunoSEQ multiplex PCR; TCRdb's copy has only in-frame clones and lacks some. The sample records roughly 170,000 clones, around 94% being singletons. The specimen was blood. The receptors come from a woman under 30 in good health.

This clone was observed once. The gene calls are TRBV25-1 and TRBJ2-3, with D possibly being TRBD1 (7 bases). This CDR3 is 18 amino acids long. The ends were cut back, 1 base at V and 3 bases at J, with 20 bases in the middle. Germline CDR1 MGHDK, CDR2 SYGVNS. The CDR3 DNA follows: TGTGCCAGCAGTGAATTTAATCGGGCAGGGGGAGGTACAGATACGCAGTATTTT. Its translation: CASSEFNRAGGGTDTQYF.

The chain joins TRBV9 to TRBJ2-5; TRBD2 might be the D (5 bases). CDR1 is SGDLS, CDR2 YYNGEE, per germline. The V end was cut by 0 bases, the J end by 0 bases, with 15 bases between. The CDR3 has 17 amino acids. This CDR3 reads CASSVDYGMPNQETQYF. As DNA, the CDR3 is TGTGCCAGCAGCGTAGACTACGGGATGCCCAACCAAGAGACCCAGTACTTC.

This clone was detected only once. The chain couples TRBV2 to TRBJ1-5; D might be TRBD1 (6 bases). CDR3 length: 14 amino acids. Germline-derived CDR1 and CDR2 are SNHLY and FYNNEI. Trimming shortened V by 7 bases and J by 1 base, and 11 bases separated the two germline ends. The chain's CDR3 is CASNRQASNQPQHF. The CDR3 nucleotides are TGTGCCAGCAATAGACAGGCCAGCAATCAGCCCCAGCATTTT.

This CDR3 reads CASSLGLIETQYF. CDR3 coding DNA: TGTGCCAGCAGCTTAGGACTTATAGAGACCCAGTACTTC. This chain joins TRBV7-9 and TRBJ2-5; no reliable D call. This CDR3 contains 13 residues. V gave up 1 base and J gave up 4 bases, with 7 bases separating them. Germline CDR1 is SEHNR and CDR2 is FQNEAQ (reference sequence).

This chain connects TRBV20-1 to TRBJ2-3; no firm D call. The germline V and J ends were trimmed by 6 bases and 1 base, with 5 bases remaining between them. This CDR3 is 11 amino acids long. The germline gives CDR1 DFQATT, CDR2 SNEGSKA (reference sequence). The CDR3 sequence is CSAWGTDTQYF. The CDR3 DNA reads TGCAGTGCCTGGGGCACAGATACGCAGTATTTT.